The 19 T cell receptor beta chains reported below all come from one sample, sequenced in a study of cytomegalovirus exposure and HLA in healthy donors. The PCR made use of 60 Vbeta and 13 Jbeta primers. Here immunoSEQ multiplex PCR was the method, and the copy in TCRdb shows in-frame clones only, minus some. The data show a few hundred thousand clones, about four fifths seen once. The material sequenced was PBMCs. These receptors originate from a girl aged 2 to 9 in good health and CMV-seronegative.

The chain employs TRBV19 and TRBJ2-2; D perhaps matches TRBD2 (5 bases). Germline lookup yields CDR1 LNHDA and CDR2 SQIVND (reference sequence). This CDR3 contains 15 residues. V shed 6 bases and J shed 4 bases, with 15 bases lying between them. The CDR3 DNA reads as TGTGCCAGTAGCCTACGCGGGCGGTTCACCGGGGAGCTGTTTTTT. It yields the protein CASSLRGRFTGELFF.

This chain uses TRBV5-5 with TRBJ2-2; no reliable D call. Germline CDR1 and CDR2: SGHKS and YYEKEE (reference sequence). The CDR3 loop spans 11 amino acids. V lost 2 bases and J 8 bases, leaving 4 bases between the germline ends. The CDR3 sequence: CASSFGGELFF. The CDR3 DNA follows: TGTGCCAGCAGCTTCGGTGGGGAGCTGTTTTTT.

The J gene is TRBJ2-3, the V gene TRBV7-9, with TRBD2 identical over 9 bases. The CDR3 runs to 16 residues. Germline V gene sequence: CDR1 SEHNR, CDR2 FQNEAQ (reference sequence). V shed 4 bases and J 1 base; nucleotides not matched to a gene: 6. CDR3 sequence (DNA): TGTGCCAGCAGCTCGAGACTAGCGGAGCGCACAGATACGCAGTATTTT. As protein: CASSSRLAERTDTQYF.

The CDR3 protein is CASTPGETETQYF. Written as DNA, the CDR3 is TGTGCCAGCACCCCGGGAGAGACGGAGACCCAGTACTTC. The rearrangement uses TRBV7-8 and TRBJ2-5, with D possibly matching TRBD2 (6 bases). The germline gives CDR1 SGHVS, CDR2 FQNEAQ. The CDR3 covers 13 residues. The ends were cut back, 7 bases at V and 5 bases at J, with 14 bases in the middle.

The chain couples TRBV29-1 to TRBJ2-1; D possibly corresponds to TRBD1 (6 bases). V was pared by 2 bases and J by 0 bases, with 11 bases between. Germline CDR1 and CDR2: SQVTM and ANQGSEA. This CDR3 is 15 amino acids long. CDR3 sequence reads: CSVELRTVSYNEQFF. CDR3 in DNA: TGCAGCGTTGAACTCCGGACAGTCTCCTACAATGAGCAGTTCTTC.

V gene TRBV28 combines with J gene TRBJ2-7, with 7 bases that match TRBD1. J was trimmed by 1 base and V by 7 bases; bases with no gene match: 13. The CDR3 is made up of 16 amino acids. The germline CDR1 and CDR2 sequences are MDHEN and SYDVKM. The CDR3 protein is CASIPAPGQWSYEQYF. The CDR3 region has the DNA TGTGCCAGCATCCCGGCCCCGGGACAGTGGTCCTACGAGCAGTACTTC.

This chain links TRBV27 with TRBJ2-7; 10 bases agree with TRBD2. V was clipped by 2 bases and J by 7 bases; unmatched bases: 8. Germline assignment: CDR1 MNHEY and CDR2 SMNVEV (reference sequence). This CDR3 has 15 amino acids. The CDR3 is CASSLTASGRGEQYF. The CDR3, as DNA: TGTGCCAGCAGTTTAACGGCTAGCGGGAGAGGGGAGCAGTACTTC.

The chain uses TRBV11-2 and TRBJ2-5; D is unclear. Trimming removed 5 bases from V and 5 bases from J, with 18 bases in between. This CDR3 comprises 15 residues. Germline-derived CDR1 and CDR2 are SGHAT and FQNNGV. The CDR3 protein is CASSLDRVPRETQYF. The DNA for the CDR3 is TGTGCCAGCAGCCTTGACCGGGTCCCAAGGGAGACCCAGTACTTC. Filled out from reference TRBV11-2 and TRBJ2-5, the complete variable domain reads EAGVAQSPRYKIIEKRQSVAFWCNPISGHATLYWYQQILGQGPKLLIQFQNNGVVDDSQLPKDRFSAERLKGVDSTLKIQPAKLEDSAVYLCASSLDRVPRETQYFGPGTRLLVL.

The chain uses TRBV5-1 and TRBJ2-5, with 9 bases aligning to TRBD1. This CDR3 is built from 15 residues. Per the germline V gene, CDR1 is SGHRS and CDR2 is YFSETQ. V trimming: 4 bases; J trimming: 3 bases; junction bases outside the gene matches: 7. CDR3 region: CASSTGRDREETQYF. CDR3 nucleotides: TGCGCCAGCAGCACGGGCCGGGACAGGGAAGAGACCCAGTACTTC.

This chain joins TRBV6-5 and TRBJ1-5; D unresolved. This CDR3 is 15 amino acids long. V was clipped by 0 bases and J by 4 bases, with 10 bases between them. Germline-derived CDR1 and CDR2 are MNHEY and SVGAGI. This CDR3 is CASSYSARPNQPQHF. In nucleotides, the CDR3 is TGTGCCAGCAGTTACTCGGCACGTCCGAATCAGCCCCAGCATTTT.

This clone occurred a few times. The chain uses TRBV5-6 and TRBJ1-4; TRBD1 might be the D (6 bases). Germline V gives CDR1 SGHDT, CDR2 YYEEEE. CDR3 size: 15 residues. V gave up 0 bases and J gave up 12 bases, with 18 bases separating them. The chain's CDR3 is CASSLVGTRTSELFF. DNA of the CDR3: TGTGCCAGCAGCTTGGTTGGGACACGGACGAGTGAACTGTTTTTT.

This chain joins TRBV7-6 and TRBJ2-5, with 7 nucleotides matching TRBD2. Germline V gene lookup returns CDR1 SGHVS and CDR2 FNYEAQ. CDR3 length equals 14 residues. The ends lost 5 bases at V and 3 bases at J; junction bases unmatched: 6. The DNA for the CDR3 is TGTGCCAGCAGCCTCGGGGGGAAGAAAGAGACCCAGTACTTC. Protein sequence: CASSLGGKKETQYF. Based on the CDR3 plus reference TRBV7-6 and TRBJ2-5, the full variable domain is GAGVSQSPRYKVTKRGQDVALRCDPISGHVSLYWYRQALGQGPEFLTYFNYEAQQDKSGLPNDRFSAERPEGSISTLTIQRTEQRDSAMYRCASSLGGKKETQYFGPGTRLLVL.

The J gene is TRBJ1-5, the V gene TRBV30; no clear D. Germline V gene data show CDR1 as GTSNPN and CDR2 as SVGIG (reference sequence). The CDR3 totals 14 residues. V gave up 0 bases and J gave up 4 bases, with 10 bases separating them. The CDR3 is CAWSVAGLNQPQHF. In nucleotides, the CDR3 is TGTGCCTGGAGTGTGGCAGGATTAAATCAGCCCCAGCATTTT.

This clone has more than one count but fewer than ten. This chain uses TRBV28 with TRBJ2-7, with D unclear. Trimming cost V 3 bases and J 7 bases, with 7 bases left between them. Germline V CDR1 and CDR2: MDHEN, SYDVKM. The CDR3 contains 11 residues. The chain's CDR3 is CASSFSVEQYF. The CDR3 DNA reads TGTGCCAGCAGTTTTAGTGTTGAGCAGTACTTC.

The chain joins TRBV9 to TRBJ2-7; D perhaps matches TRBD1 (6 bases). Per germline, CDR1 SGDLS and CDR2 YYNGEE. The CDR3 has 15 residues. Trimming cost V 4 bases and J 2 bases, with 16 bases left between them. The CDR3 spells CASSPIDRLTYEQYF. The CDR3 DNA reads TGTGCCAGCAGCCCAATAGACAGGCTTACCTACGAGCAGTACTTC. Full variable domain (rest looked up from reference TRBV9 and TRBJ2-7): DSGVTQTPKHLITATGQRVTLRCSPRSGDLSVYWYQQSLDQGLQFLIQYYNGEERAKGNILERFSAQQFPDLHSELNLSSLELGDSALYFCASSPIDRLTYEQYFGPGTRLTVT.

This chain links TRBV11-2 with TRBJ2-5; 13 nucleotides line up with TRBD2. The DNA end lines up better with TRBJ2-7; the J call may be wrong. CDR3 length equals 15 residues. The germline gives CDR1 SGHAT, CDR2 FQNNGV. CDR3 DNA: TGTGCCACCCGGACTAGCGGGGGAAATTCCTACGAGCAGTACTTC. Its translation: CATRTSGGNSYEQYF.

The V gene is TRBV7-9, the J gene TRBJ2-1, with TRBD2 matching over 8 bases. In germline, CDR1 is SEHNR, CDR2 FQNEAQ (reference sequence). The CDR3 spans 15 residues. V dropped 5 bases and J dropped 2; count of bases not matched to a gene: 5. CDR3 loop: CASSPRGAAYNEQFF. The DNA for the CDR3 is TGTGCCAGCAGCCCGCGGGGGGCCGCCTACAATGAGCAGTTCTTC.

This CDR3 reads CASASSPKAQHF. Here the CDR3 DNA reads TGCGCCAGCGCTAGTTCTCCCAAAGCCCAGCATTTT. This chain uses TRBV10-2 with TRBJ1-5; no definite D call. V was pared by 8 bases and J by 11 bases, with 16 bases between. The CDR3 contains 12 residues. The germline V gene encodes CDR1 WSHSY and CDR2 SAAADI.

DNA of the CDR3: TGTGCCAGCAGCTTAGGACAGGGCCTATACAATGAGCAGTTCTTC. Translating gives CASSLGQGLYNEQFF. J is TRBJ2-1 and V is TRBV7-7; 7 bases map to TRBD1. CDR1 SSHAT and CDR2 FNYEAQ come from the germline V gene (reference sequence). Trimming took 1 base from V and 4 from J; bases not matched to a gene: 4. The CDR3 has 15 amino acids.